These T cell receptor beta chains were read from a single sample in a study of blood T cell repertoires in COVID-19. Repertoires were generated with immunoSEQ multiplex PCR, while TCRdb's copy carries only in-frame clones and drops some. The data show around 250,000 clones, around four fifths seen once. The sequenced material came from PBMCs or T cells enriched from blood (not recorded which). These receptors were taken from a man aged 25-40 years with acute COVID-19. The CDR3 runs from the conserved cysteine through the conserved F or W. Each record gives: J gene, D gene, V gene, clone size, CDR3 protein, CDR3 DNA. A D gene is named only where the DNA matches it firmly. Where a row states a size, it is once, few, many or the class of an expanded clone; other rows omit it.

TRBJ2-1 . TRBV24-1 once CATSDSSAGNYNEQFF TGTGCCACCAGTGATTCGAGCGCGGGGAATTACAATGAGCAGTTCTTC
TRBJ2-1 . TRBV6-2/TRBV6-3 once CASSSLGRVNEQFF TGTGCCAGCAGTTCCCTGGGTCGGGTAAACGAGCAGTTCTTC
TRBJ2-1 . TRBV5-6 . CASSGQGYTNEQFF TGTGCCAGCAGCGGGCAGGGCTATACCAATGAGCAGTTCTTC
TRBJ1-1 . TRBV5-5 . CASRLGTNQGNTEAFF TGTGCCAGCAGACTCGGGACAAACCAAGGGAACACTGAAGCTTTCTTT
TRBJ2-3 TRBD2 TRBV11-3 . CASSIGVWGLHSTDTQYF TGTGCCAGCAGCATTGGGGTGTGGGGACTACACAGCACAGATACGCAGTATTTT
TRBJ2-1 . TRBV14 few CASSLDNEQFF TGTGCCAGCAGCCTCGACAATGAGCAGTTCTTC
TRBJ1-2 TRBD1 TRBV5-8 once CASSTPGQGPMESSYTF TGTGCCAGCAGCACCCCGGGACAGGGGCCGATGGAGTCGAGCTACACCTTC
TRBJ1-1 TRBD1 TRBV27 . CASSPGGLGTEAFF TGTGCCAGCAGTCCAGGGGGTTTGGGCACTGAAGCTTTCTTT
TRBJ1-5 . TRBV5-8 few CASSLERGTGNQPQHF TGTGCCAGCAGCTTGGAACGCGGGACCGGCAATCAGCCCCAGCATTTT
TRBJ2-2 . TRBV12-3/TRBV12-4 . CASSPSGELFF TGTGCCAGCAGTCCTTCCGGGGAGCTGTTTTTT
TRBJ1-6 . TRBV12-3/TRBV12-4 . CASSLGGSSPLHF TGTGCCAGCAGTTTGGGGGGTAGTTCACCCCTCCACTTT
TRBJ2-1 TRBD2 TRBV7-9 . CATRGLAGAQTGGNEQFF TGTGCCACTAGGGGGCTAGCGGGAGCGCAGACCGGGGGCAATGAGCAGTTCTTC
TRBJ1-1 . TRBV6-5 once CASSYTQGHSEAFF TGTGCCAGCAGTTACACCCAGGGACATTCCGAAGCTTTCTTT
TRBJ1-1 . TRBV5-8 . CASSPGTRGNTEAFF TGTGCCAGCAGCCCGGGGACAAGAGGGAACACTGAAGCTTTCTTT
TRBJ1-4 . TRBV12-3/TRBV12-4 . CASSREEKLFF TGTGCCAGCAGCCGGGAAGAAAAACTGTTTTTT
TRBJ1-3 . TRBV9 once CASSVGPSSGAGNTIYF TGTGCCAGCAGCGTAGGTCCCTCCTCCGGGGCTGGAAACACCATATATTTT
TRBJ2-3 . TRBV3-1/TRBV3-2 . CASSQAPGLTDTQYF TGTGCCAGCAGCCAAGCCCCCGGGTTGACAGATACGCAGTATTTT
TRBJ2-2 TRBD1 TRBV18 . CASSPQTGVGTGELFF TGTGCCAGCTCACCACAGACAGGGGTTGGCACCGGGGAGCTGTTTTTT
TRBJ1-1 . TRBV18 once CASSPTGPVMNTEAFF TGTGCCAGCTCACCGACAGGCCCGGTGATGAACACTGAAGCTTTCTTT
TRBJ2-1 TRBD2 TRBV5-4 . CASSLMAGGNEQFF TGTGCCAGCAGCTTGATGGCGGGGGGCAATGAGCAGTTCTTC
TRBJ2-3 . TRBV6-1 . CASSERSWTDTQYF TGTGCCAGCAGTGAACGTAGTTGGACAGATACGCAGTATTTT
TRBJ2-3 TRBD1 TRBV24-1 . CATSDPGQGIDTQYF TGTGCCACCAGTGACCCCGGACAGGGGATAGATACGCAGTATTTT
TRBJ1-1 . TRBV7-3 few CASSPEGTEAFF TGTGCCAGCAGCCCAGAGGGCACTGAAGCTTTCTTT
TRBJ1-2 TRBD1 TRBV14 few CASSLGQGYGYTF TGTGCCAGCAGCCTCGGACAGGGCTATGGCTACACCTTC
TRBJ1-4 . TRBV2 . CASRKRDIFNEKLFF TGTGCCAGCAGGAAACGGGACATTTTTAATGAAAAACTGTTTTTT
TRBJ2-2 . TRBV15 . CATRREYSGELFF TGTGCCACCAGAAGAGAATATTCCGGGGAGCTGTTTTTT
TRBJ1-6 . TRBV20-1 . CSASRVSSYNSPLHF TGCAGTGCTAGTCGGGTCAGCTCCTATAATTCACCCCTCCACTTT
TRBJ1-4 . TRBV6-5 . CASSGRRNMGGKLFF TGTGCCAGCAGCGGGAGGCGGAACATGGGTGGGAAACTGTTTTTT
TRBJ2-1 TRBD2 TRBV3-1/TRBV3-2 . CASSQELRGGYNEQFF TGTGCCAGCAGCCAAGAACTGCGGGGGGGATACAATGAGCAGTTCTTC
TRBJ1-2 TRBD1 TRBV30 . CAGDRGNYGYTF TGTGCGGGGGACAGGGGAAACTATGGCTACACCTTC
TRBJ1-1 TRBD1 TRBV3-1/TRBV3-2 . CASSQKLGQGNTEAFF TGTGCCAGCAGCCAAAAGCTGGGACAGGGAAACACTGAAGCTTTCTTT
TRBJ2-3 . TRBV6-5 few CASSYRDKTDTQYF TGTGCCAGCAGTTACCGGGACAAAACAGATACGCAGTATTTT
TRBJ1-4 . TRBV19 . CAGGGRVGEKLFF TGTGCCGGGGGAGGAAGGGTTGGCGAAAAACTGTTTTTT
TRBJ1-4 TRBD1 TRBV4-2 . CASSQAGTGMFGELFF TGTGCCAGCAGCCAGGCCGGGACAGGGATGTTTGGGGAACTGTTTTTT
TRBJ1-2 . TRBV6-5 . CATLQAHGYTF TGTGCCACCCTCCAGGCGCATGGCTACACCTTC
TRBJ2-1 . TRBV7-9 once CASSSEEQFF TGTGCCAGCAGCAGCGAGGAGCAGTTCTTC
TRBJ1-5 . TRBV4-3 . CASSPELDQPQHF TGCGCCAGCAGCCCCGAGTTGGATCAGCCCCAGCATTTT
TRBJ1-2 TRBD1 TRBV25-1 once CASYPGQGDGYTF TGTGCCAGCTACCCCGGACAGGGTGATGGCTACACCTTC
TRBJ2-5 . TRBV7-9 . CASSSAGQIQETQYF TGTGCCAGCAGCTCCGCCGGACAGATTCAAGAGACCCAGTACTTC
TRBJ1-5 . TRBV19 . CASSIQGSQPQHF TGTGCCAGTAGTATACAGGGCAGTCAGCCCCAGCATTTT
TRBJ1-2 TRBD1 TRBV7-9 once CASSRDSPRGTYGYTF TGTGCCAGCAGCCGGGACAGCCCGAGGGGGACCTATGGCTACACCTTC
TRBJ2-5 TRBD2 TRBV6-5 . CASKVAGGQETQYF TGTGCCAGCAAGGTAGCGGGGGGCCAAGAGACCCAGTACTTC
TRBJ1-6 TRBD1 TRBV11-2 . CASSLETGVNSPLHF TGTGCCAGCAGCTTAGAGACAGGGGTGAATTCACCCCTCCACTTT
TRBJ1-1 TRBD1 TRBV19 few CASSTGTGGMIEAFF TGTGCCAGTAGTACAGGGACAGGGGGTATGATTGAAGCTTTCTTT
TRBJ2-3 TRBD2 TRBV6-5 once CASRTSLPDTQYF TGTGCCAGCAGGACTAGCCTTCCAGATACGCAGTATTTT
TRBJ2-5 . TRBV2 . CASSGESMGETQYF TGTGCCAGCAGCGGGGAGTCCATGGGAGAGACCCAGTACTTC
TRBJ2-2 TRBD2 TRBV6-1 . CASSESASGSRAGELFF TGTGCCAGCAGTGAATCGGCTAGCGGGAGTAGAGCCGGGGAGCTGTTTTTT
TRBJ2-5 . TRBV4-1 . CASSQGNGAGAETQYF TGCGCCAGCAGCCAAGGGAACGGGGCGGGGGCGGAGACCCAGTACTTC
TRBJ1-1 . TRBV19 . CASSLQGSNTEAFF TGTGCCAGTAGTTTACAGGGATCGAACACTGAAGCTTTCTTT
TRBJ1-2 . TRBV19 . CASSQGQNGYTF TGTGCCAGTAGTCAAGGACAGAATGGCTACACCTTC
TRBJ1-4 TRBD1 TRBV19 . CASSRTGAREKLFF TGTGCCAGTAGCCGGACAGGGGCGAGGGAAAAACTGTTTTTT
TRBJ2-2 . TRBV5-4 . CASRKGLDLNTGELFF TGTGCCAGCAGAAAGGGACTCGACCTGAACACCGGGGAGCTGTTTTTT
TRBJ2-2 TRBD2 TRBV5-6 . CASSLSGGDTGELFF TGTGCCAGCAGCTTAAGCGGGGGGGACACCGGGGAGCTGTTTTTT
TRBJ1-1 . TRBV6-6 . CASRLTGTEAFF TGTGCCAGCAGGCTGACAGGAACTGAAGCTTTCTTT
TRBJ2-3 TRBD2 TRBV5-8 . CASSLGLSGTSLRTDTQYF TGTGCCAGCAGCTTGGGGCTTTCGGGGACTAGTCTAAGGACAGATACGCAGTATTTT
TRBJ1-4 . TRBV5-4 . CASSLRVYDEKLFF TGTGCCAGCAGCTTGAGAGTTTACGATGAAAAACTGTTTTTT